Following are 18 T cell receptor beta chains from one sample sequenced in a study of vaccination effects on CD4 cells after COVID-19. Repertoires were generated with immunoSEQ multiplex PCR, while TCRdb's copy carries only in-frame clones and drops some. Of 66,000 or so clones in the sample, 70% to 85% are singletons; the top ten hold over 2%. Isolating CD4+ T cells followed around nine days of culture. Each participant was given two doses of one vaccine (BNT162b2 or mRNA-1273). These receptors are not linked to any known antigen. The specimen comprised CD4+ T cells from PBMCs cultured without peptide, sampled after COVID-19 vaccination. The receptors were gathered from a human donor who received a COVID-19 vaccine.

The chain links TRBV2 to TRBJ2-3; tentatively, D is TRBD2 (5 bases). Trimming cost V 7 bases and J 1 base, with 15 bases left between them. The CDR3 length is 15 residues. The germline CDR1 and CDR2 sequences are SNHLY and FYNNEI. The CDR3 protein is CASIGERAGTDTQYF. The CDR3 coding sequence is TGTGCCAGCATTGGGGAGAGGGCTGGCACAGATACGCAGTATTTT.

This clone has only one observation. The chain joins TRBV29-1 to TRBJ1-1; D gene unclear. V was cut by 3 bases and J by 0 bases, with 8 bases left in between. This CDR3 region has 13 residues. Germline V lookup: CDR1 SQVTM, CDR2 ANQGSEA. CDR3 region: CSVEAGMNTEAFF. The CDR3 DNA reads TGCAGCGTTGAGGCAGGAATGAACACTGAAGCTTTCTTT.

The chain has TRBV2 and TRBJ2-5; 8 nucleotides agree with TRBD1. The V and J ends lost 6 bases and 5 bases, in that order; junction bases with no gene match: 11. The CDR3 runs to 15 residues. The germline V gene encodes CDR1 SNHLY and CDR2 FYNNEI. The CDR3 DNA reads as TGTGCCAGCAGCGGTCAGGGGGCGCAAGGGGAGACCCAGTACTTC. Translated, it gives CASSGQGAQGETQYF.

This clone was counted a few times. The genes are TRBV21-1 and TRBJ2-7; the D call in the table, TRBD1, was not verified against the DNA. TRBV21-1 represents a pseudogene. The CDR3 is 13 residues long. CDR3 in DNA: TGTGCCAGCAGCAAAGTACGGGCAGGGTTGGCGTACGTC. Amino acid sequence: CASSKVRAGLAYV.

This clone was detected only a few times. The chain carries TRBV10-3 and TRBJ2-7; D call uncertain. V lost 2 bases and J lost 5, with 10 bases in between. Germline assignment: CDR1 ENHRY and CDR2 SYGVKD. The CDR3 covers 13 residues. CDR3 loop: CAISESPVHEQYV. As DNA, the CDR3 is TGTGCCATCAGTGAGAGTCCGGTGCACGAGCAGTACGTC.

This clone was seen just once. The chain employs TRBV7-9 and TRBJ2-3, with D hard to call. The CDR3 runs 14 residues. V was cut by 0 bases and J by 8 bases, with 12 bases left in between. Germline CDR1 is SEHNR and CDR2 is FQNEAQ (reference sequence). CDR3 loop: CASSLATGGVTQYF. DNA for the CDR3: TGTGCCAGCAGCTTAGCGACGGGTGGAGTTACGCAGTATTTT.

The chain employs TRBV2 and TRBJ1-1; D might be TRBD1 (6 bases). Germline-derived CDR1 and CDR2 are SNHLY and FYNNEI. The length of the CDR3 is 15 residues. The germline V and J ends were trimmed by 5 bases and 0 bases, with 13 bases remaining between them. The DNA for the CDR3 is TGTGCCAGCAGTTCGGGACAATTAATGAACACTGAAGCTTTCTTT. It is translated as CASSSGQLMNTEAFF.

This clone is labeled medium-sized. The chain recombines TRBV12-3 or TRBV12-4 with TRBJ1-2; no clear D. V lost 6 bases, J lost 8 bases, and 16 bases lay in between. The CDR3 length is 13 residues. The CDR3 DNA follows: TGTGCCAGCAGATTTGCTAGCGCTAGCGGCTACACCTTC. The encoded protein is CASRFASASGYTF.

For the CDR3, the DNA is TGTGCCAGCAGCCTGGACAGGGGCCACGAGCAGTACGTC. This translates into CASSLDRGHEQYV. The chain combines TRBV2 with TRBJ2-7; 9 bases agree with TRBD1. The trim removed 6 bases at V and 5 bases at J, leaving 5 bases unmatched. Germline CDR1 SNHLY, CDR2 FYNNEI. The CDR3 totals 13 residues.

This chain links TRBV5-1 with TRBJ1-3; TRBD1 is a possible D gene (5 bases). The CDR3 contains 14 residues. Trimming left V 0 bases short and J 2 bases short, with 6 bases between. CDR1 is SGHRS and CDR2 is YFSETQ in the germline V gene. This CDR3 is CASSLGQPGNTIYF. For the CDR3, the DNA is TGCGCCAGCAGCTTGGGACAGCCTGGAAACACCATATATTTT.

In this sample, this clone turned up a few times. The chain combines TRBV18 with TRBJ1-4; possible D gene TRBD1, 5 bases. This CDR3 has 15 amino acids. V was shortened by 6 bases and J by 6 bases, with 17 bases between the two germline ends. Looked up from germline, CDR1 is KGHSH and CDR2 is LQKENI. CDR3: CASSDQGQGHEKLFF. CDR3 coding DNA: TGTGCCAGCTCCGACCAGGGCCAGGGACATGAAAAACTGTTTTTT.

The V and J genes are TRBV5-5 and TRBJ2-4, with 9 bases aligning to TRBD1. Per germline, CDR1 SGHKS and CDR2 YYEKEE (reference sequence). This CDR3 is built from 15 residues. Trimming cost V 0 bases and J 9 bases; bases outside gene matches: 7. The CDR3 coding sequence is TGTGCCAGCAGCTTGGCCAGGGGACAGGGCGGCATTCAGTACTTC. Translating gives CASSLARGQGGIQYF.

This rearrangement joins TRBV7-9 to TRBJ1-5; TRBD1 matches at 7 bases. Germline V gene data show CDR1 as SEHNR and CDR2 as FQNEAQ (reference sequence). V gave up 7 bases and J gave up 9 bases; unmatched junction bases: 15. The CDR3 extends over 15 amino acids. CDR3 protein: CASNLGSQGDGPQHF. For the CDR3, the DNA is TGTGCCAGCAATCTAGGGTCCCAGGGGGATGGGCCCCAGCATTTT. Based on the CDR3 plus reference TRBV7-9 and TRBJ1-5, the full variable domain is DTGVSQNPRHKITKRGQNVTFRCDPISEHNRLYWYRQTLGQGPEFLTYFQNEAQLEKSRLLSDRFSAERPKGSFSTLEIQRTEQGDSAMYLCASNLGSQGDGPQHFGDGTRLSIL.

The CDR3 region has the DNA TGTGCCAGCAGTGAACGACAGACATCCCAGCCCCAGCATTTT. The encoded protein is CASSERQTSQPQHF. The chain uses TRBV2 and TRBJ1-5, with D perhaps TRBD1 (5 bases). This CDR3 has 14 amino acids. Germline V gene data show CDR1 as SNHLY and CDR2 as FYNNEI. The germline V and J ends were trimmed by 2 bases and 7 bases, with 12 bases remaining between them.

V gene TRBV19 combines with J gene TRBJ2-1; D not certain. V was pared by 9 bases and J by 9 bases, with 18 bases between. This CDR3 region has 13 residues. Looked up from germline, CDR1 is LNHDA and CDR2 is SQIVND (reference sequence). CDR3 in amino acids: CASREPGGSEQFF. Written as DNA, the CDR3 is TGTGCCAGCCGCGAACCGGGTGGCAGTGAGCAGTTCTTC.

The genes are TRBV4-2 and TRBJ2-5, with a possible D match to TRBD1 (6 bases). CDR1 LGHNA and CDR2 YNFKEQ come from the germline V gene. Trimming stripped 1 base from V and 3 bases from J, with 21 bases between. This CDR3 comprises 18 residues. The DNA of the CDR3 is TGTGCCAGCAGCCAAGGGTCCGGAACCGGGACAAGGAAAGAGACCCAGTACTTC. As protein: CASSQGSGTGTRKETQYF.

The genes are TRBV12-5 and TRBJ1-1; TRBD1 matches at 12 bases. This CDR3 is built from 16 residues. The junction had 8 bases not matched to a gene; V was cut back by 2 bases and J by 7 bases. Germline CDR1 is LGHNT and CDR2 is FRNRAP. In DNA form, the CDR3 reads TGTGCTAGTGGTTTGACCTCGGGACAGGGGGCAGTTGAAGCTTTCTTT. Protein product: CASGLTSGQGAVEAFF.

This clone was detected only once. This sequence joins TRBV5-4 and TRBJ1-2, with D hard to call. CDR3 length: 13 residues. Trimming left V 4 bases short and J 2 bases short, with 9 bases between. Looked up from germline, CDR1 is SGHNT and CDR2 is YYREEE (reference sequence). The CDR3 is CASSTDGNYGYTF. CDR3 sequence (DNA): TGTGCCAGCAGCACGGACGGGAACTATGGCTACACCTTC.